This section outlines one T cell receptor beta chain sequence together with its context. The J segment lost 3 bases and the V segment lost 2 bases, leaving 8 bases of the junction unmatched. The length of the CDR3 is 15 residues. Germline CDR1 SQVTM, CDR2 ANQGSEA. Repertoires were generated with immunoSEQ multiplex PCR, while TCRdb's copy carries only in-frame clones and drops some. Found here are about 30,000 clones, 92% of them singletons; the top ten hold around 5%. The sample is drawn from a study of T cell changes during pregnancy in multiple sclerosis. J is TRBJ2-7 and V is TRBV29-1, with 9 bases lining up with TRBD2. This specimen was peripheral blood, taken in the first trimester of pregnancy. This receptor was identified in a female donor in good health, enrolled as a control in a pregnancy study. The CDR3 DNA follows: TGCAGCGTTGAATACAGCGGGAGGAAAGGCTACGAGCAGTACTTC. Translating it yields CSVEYSGRKGYEQYF.